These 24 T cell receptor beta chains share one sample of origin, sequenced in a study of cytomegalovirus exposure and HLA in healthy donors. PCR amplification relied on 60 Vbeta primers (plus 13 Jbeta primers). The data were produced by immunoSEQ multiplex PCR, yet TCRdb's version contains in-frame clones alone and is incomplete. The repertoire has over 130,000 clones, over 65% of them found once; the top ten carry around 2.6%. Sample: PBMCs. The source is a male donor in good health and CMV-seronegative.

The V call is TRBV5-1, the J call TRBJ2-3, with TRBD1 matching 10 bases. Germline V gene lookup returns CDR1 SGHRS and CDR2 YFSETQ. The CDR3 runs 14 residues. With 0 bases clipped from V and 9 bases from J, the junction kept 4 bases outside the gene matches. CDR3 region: CASSLGGQGITQYF. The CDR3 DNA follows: TGCGCCAGCAGCTTGGGGGGACAGGGGATCACGCAGTATTTT. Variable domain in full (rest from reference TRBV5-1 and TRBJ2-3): KAGVTQTPRYLIKTRGQQVTLSCSPISGHRSVSWYQQTPGQGLQFLFEYFSETQRNKGNFPGRFSGRQFSNSRSEMNVSTLELGDSALYLCASSLGGQGITQYFGPGTRLTVL.

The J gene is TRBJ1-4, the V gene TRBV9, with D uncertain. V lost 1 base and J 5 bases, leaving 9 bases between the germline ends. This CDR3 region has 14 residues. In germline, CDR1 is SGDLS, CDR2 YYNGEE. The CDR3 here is CASSVWGGNEKLFF. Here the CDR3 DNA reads TGTGCCAGCAGCGTATGGGGAGGAAATGAAAAACTGTTTTTT.

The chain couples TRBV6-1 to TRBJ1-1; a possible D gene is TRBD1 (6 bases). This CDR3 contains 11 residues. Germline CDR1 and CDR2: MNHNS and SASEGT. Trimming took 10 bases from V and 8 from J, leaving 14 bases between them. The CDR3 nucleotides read TGTGCCATCCGGACAGCTCTCGAAGCTTTCTTT. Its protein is CAIRTALEAFF.

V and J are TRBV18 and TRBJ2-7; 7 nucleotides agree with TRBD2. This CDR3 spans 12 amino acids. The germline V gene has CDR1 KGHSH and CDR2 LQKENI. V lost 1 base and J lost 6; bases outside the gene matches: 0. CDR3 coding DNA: TGTGCCAGCTCACCACGGGAGGGCGAGCAGTACTTC. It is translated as CASSPREGEQYF.

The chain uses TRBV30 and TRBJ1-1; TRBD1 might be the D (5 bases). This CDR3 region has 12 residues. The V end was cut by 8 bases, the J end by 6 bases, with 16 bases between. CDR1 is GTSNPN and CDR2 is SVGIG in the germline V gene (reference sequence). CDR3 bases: TGTGCCAGCGTGGGAGGGGAGGCTGAAGCTTTCTTT. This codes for CASVGGEAEAFF.

The CDR3 DNA reads as TGTGCCAGCAGTTTAACAGGGTACTACGAGCAGTACTTC. Translation gives CASSLTGYYEQYF. The V call is TRBV28, the J call TRBJ2-7; D possibly corresponds to TRBD1 (6 bases). In germline, CDR1 is MDHEN, CDR2 SYDVKM. Between the trimmed V and J ends, which lost 2 bases and 3 bases, there was a span of 8 bases. The CDR3 is made up of 13 amino acids.

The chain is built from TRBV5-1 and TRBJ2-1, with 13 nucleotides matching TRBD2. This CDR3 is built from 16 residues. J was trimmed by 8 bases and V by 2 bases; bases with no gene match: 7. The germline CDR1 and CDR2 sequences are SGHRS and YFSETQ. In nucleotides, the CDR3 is TGCGCCAGCAGCTTTGTGGGACTAGCGGGATTTGATGAGCAGTTCTTC. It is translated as CASSFVGLAGFDEQFF. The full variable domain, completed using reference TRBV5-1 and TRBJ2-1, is KAGVTQTPRYLIKTRGQQVTLSCSPISGHRSVSWYQQTPGQGLQFLFEYFSETQRNKGNFPGRFSGRQFSNSRSEMNVSTLELGDSALYLCASSFVGLAGFDEQFFGPGTRLTVL.

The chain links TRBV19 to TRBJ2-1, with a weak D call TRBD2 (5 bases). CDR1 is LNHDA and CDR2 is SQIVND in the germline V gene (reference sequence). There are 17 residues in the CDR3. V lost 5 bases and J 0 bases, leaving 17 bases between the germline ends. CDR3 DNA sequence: TGTGCCAGTAGTCCCCCTGGAGGTGCGAGCTCCTACAATGAGCAGTTCTTC. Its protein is CASSPPGGASSYNEQFF.

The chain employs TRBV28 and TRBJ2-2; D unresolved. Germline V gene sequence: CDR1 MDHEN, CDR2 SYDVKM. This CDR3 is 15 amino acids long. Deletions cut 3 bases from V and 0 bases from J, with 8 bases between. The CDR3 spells CASSFHRANTGELFF. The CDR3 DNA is TGTGCCAGCAGTTTTCATCGGGCGAACACCGGGGAGCTGTTTTTT.

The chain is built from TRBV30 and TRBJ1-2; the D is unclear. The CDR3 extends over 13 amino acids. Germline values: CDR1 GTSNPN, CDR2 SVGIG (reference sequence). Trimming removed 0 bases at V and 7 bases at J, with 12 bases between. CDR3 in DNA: TGTGCCTGGAGTGTGACTTTGGGGAGTGGCTACACCTTC. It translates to CAWSVTLGSGYTF.

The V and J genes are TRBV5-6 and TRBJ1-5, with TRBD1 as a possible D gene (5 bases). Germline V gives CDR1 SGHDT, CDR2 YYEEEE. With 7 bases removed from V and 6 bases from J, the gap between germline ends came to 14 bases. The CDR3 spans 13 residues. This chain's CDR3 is CASAAGNGQPQHF. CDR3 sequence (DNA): TGTGCCAGCGCCGCAGGGAACGGTCAGCCCCAGCATTTT. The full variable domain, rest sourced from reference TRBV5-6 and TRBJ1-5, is DAGVTQSPTHLIKTRGQQVTLRCSPKSGHDTVSWYQQALGQGPQFIFQYYEEEERQRGNFPDRFSGHQFPNYSSELNVNALLLGDSALYLCASAAGNGQPQHFGDGTRLSIL.

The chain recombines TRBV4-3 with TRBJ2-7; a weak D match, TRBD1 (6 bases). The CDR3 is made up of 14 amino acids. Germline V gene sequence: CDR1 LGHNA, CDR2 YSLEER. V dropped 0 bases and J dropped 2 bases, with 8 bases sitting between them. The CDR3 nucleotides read TGCGCCAGCAGCCAAGATAGGGGGACCTACGAGCAGTACTTC. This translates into CASSQDRGTYEQYF.

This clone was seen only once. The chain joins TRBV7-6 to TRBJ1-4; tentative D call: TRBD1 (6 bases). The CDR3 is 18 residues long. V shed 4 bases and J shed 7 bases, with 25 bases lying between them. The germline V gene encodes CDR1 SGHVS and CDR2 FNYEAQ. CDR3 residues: CASSSLADSWGHSEKLFF. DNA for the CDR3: TGTGCCAGCAGCTCGTTAGCCGACTCGTGGGGACACAGTGAAAAACTGTTTTTT.

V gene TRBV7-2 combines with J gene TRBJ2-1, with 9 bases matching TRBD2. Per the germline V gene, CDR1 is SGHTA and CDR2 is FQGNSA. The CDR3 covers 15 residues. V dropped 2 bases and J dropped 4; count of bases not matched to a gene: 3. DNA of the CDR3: TGTGCCAGCAGCTTATCAAGCGGGGGGTACAATGAGCAGTTCTTC. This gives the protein CASSLSSGGYNEQFF.

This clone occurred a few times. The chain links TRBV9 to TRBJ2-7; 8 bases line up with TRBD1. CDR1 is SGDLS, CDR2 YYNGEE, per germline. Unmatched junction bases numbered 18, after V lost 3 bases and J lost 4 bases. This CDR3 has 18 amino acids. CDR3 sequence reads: CASSARPTRGLLAYEQYF. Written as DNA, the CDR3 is TGTGCCAGCAGCGCCCGACCTACCAGGGGGCTCCTGGCTTACGAGCAGTACTTC.

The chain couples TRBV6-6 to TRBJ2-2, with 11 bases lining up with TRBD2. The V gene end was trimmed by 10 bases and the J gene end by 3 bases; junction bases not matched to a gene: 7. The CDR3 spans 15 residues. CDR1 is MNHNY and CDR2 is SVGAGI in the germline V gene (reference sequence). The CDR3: CATNVAGGYTGELFF. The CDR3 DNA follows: TGTGCCACCAACGTAGCGGGAGGGTACACCGGGGAGCTGTTTTTT.

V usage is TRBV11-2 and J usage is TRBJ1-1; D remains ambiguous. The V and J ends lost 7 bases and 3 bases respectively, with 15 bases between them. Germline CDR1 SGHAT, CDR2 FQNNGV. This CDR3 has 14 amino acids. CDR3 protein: CASKKVVSDTEAFF. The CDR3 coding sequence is TGTGCCAGCAAAAAGGTCGTAAGCGACACTGAAGCTTTCTTT.

The CDR3 DNA follows: TGTGCCAGCAGTTTTAATGTAGCGGCTGAGGGGAACGAGCAGTACTTC. Protein product: CASSFNVAAEGNEQYF. The chain combines TRBV28 with TRBJ2-7, with D possibly matching TRBD2 (6 bases). CDR3 length equals 16 residues. Looked up from germline, CDR1 is MDHEN and CDR2 is SYDVKM. Trimming left V 3 bases short and J 5 bases short, with 20 bases between.

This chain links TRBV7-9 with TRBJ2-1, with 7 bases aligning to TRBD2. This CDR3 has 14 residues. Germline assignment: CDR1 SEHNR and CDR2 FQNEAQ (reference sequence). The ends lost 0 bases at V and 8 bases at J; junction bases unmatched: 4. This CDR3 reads CASSLAGGPDEQFF. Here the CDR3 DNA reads TGTGCCAGCAGCTTAGCGGGAGGGCCGGATGAGCAGTTCTTC.

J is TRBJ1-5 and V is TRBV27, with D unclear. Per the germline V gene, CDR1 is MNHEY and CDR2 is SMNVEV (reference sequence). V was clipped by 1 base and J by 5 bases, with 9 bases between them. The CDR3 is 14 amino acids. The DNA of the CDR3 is TGTGCCAGCAGTTTATTGGGGAGGGATCAGCCCCAGCATTTT. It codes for CASSLLGRDQPQHF.

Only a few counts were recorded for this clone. The CDR3 DNA reads TGTGCCAGCACAAGAGGGGGGGAGCTGTTTTTT. Its translation: CASTRGGELFF. This chain links TRBV2 with TRBJ2-2; D perhaps matches TRBD2 (5 bases). Germline V CDR1 and CDR2: SNHLY, FYNNEI. The CDR3 contains 11 residues. V gave up 7 bases and J gave up 8 bases, with 8 bases separating them.

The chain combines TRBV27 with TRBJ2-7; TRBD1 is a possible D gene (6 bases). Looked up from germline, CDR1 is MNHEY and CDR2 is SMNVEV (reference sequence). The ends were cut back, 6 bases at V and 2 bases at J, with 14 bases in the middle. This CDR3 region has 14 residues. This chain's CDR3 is CASSQDSQTYEQYF. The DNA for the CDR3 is TGTGCCAGCAGCCAGGACAGCCAAACCTACGAGCAGTACTTC.

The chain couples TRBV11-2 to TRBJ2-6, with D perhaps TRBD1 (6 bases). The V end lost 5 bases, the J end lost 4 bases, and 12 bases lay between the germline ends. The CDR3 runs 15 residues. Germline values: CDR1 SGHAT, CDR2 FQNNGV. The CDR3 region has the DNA TGTGCCAGCAGCCTCCTAGGGACAGGGGCCAACGTCCTGACTTTC. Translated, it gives CASSLLGTGANVLTF.

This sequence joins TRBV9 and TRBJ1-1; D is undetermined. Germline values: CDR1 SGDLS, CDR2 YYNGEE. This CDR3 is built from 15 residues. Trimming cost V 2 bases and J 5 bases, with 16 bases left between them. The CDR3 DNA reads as TGTGCCAGCAGCGTGGATTCGGGGAGGAGGACTGAAGCTTTCTTT. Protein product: CASSVDSGRRTEAFF.